Listed below are T cell receptor beta chains from one sample, sequenced in a study of CD8 T cells in ankylosing spondylitis. TCRdb fed the 5' RACE reads into MiXCR, producing one record per CDR3 protein. The repertoire has hundreds of thousands of distinct CDR3 sequences, more than 25% of them found once; the top ten carry 6.6%. Input material: blood, either unsorted or a sorted T cell fraction (not recorded which). The receptors were gathered from a male donor with ankylosing spondylitis or in good health (not recorded which). The CDR3 runs from the conserved cysteine through the conserved F or W. The order of the fields is V gene, clone size, D gene, J gene, CDR3 DNA, CDR3 protein. The D gene is left open where the match is weak. Clone size is stated in some rows and not others, as once, few, many or a class when expanded.

V: TRBV20-1
size: few
D: -
J: TRBJ2-5
DNA: TGCAGTGCCCAACCTCTGGTTGGGGGCGAGACCCAGTACTTC
CDR3: CSAQPLVGGETQYF

V: TRBV18
size: -
D: -
J: TRBJ2-1
DNA: TGTGCCAGCTCACCCCAGAGGGACAATGAGCAGTTCTTC
CDR3: CASSPQRDNEQFF

V: TRBV12-3/TRBV12-4
size: few
D: -
J: TRBJ2-5
DNA: TGTGCCAGCAATGGGGGCCCGGGGGAGACCCAGTACTTC
CDR3: CASNGGPGETQYF

V: TRBV5-6
size: many
D: -
J: TRBJ1-2
DNA: TGTGCCAGCAGCTCCAGAGGGGTACGCTATGGCTACACCTTC
CDR3: CASSSRGVRYGYTF

V: TRBV12-3/TRBV12-4
size: many
D: -
J: TRBJ2-3
DNA: TGTGCCAGCAGTTCATGGACGGGACTCAGCACAGATACGCAGTATTTT
CDR3: CASSSWTGLSTDTQYF

V: TRBV7-8
size: -
D: TRBD2
J: TRBJ2-1
DNA: TGTGCCAGCAGCCCCCCCGGCGGGAGGGCCTTCGATGAGCAGTTCTTC
CDR3: CASSPPGGRAFDEQFF

V: TRBV20-1
size: few
D: TRBD2
J: TRBJ2-1
DNA: TGCAGTGCGCCGACTAGCGGGAGATACAATGAGCAGTTCTTC
CDR3: CSAPTSGRYNEQFF

V: TRBV20-1
size: -
D: TRBD2
J: TRBJ2-3
DNA: TGCAGTGCGCCGACTAGCGGGAGGGGCACAGATACGCAGTATTTT
CDR3: CSAPTSGRGTDTQYF

V: TRBV29-1
size: many
D: TRBD2
J: TRBJ2-5
DNA: TGCAGCGGGGGACTAGCGGGATTTAAGGAGACCCAGTACTTC
CDR3: CSGGLAGFKETQYF

V: TRBV20-1
size: many
D: -
J: TRBJ2-5
DNA: TGCAGTGCTAGAGTATTGGAACTAGGGTACAGGCAAGAGACCCAGTACTTC
CDR3: CSARVLELGYRQETQYF

V: TRBV6-1
size: many
D: -
J: TRBJ2-4
DNA: TGTGCCAGCAGTCGGGGAGCAACGCAAAAAAACATTCAGTACTTC
CDR3: CASSRGATQKNIQYF

V: TRBV10-3
size: few
D: -
J: TRBJ1-1
DNA: TGTGCCATCAGTGGCAAGGGGGGACCCAGCTCCACTGAAGCTTTCTTT
CDR3: CAISGKGGPSSTEAFF

V: TRBV7-9
size: many
D: -
J: TRBJ2-1
DNA: TGTGCCAGCAGCCCACGAAGAGGGGGTTTCGATGAGCAGTTCTTC
CDR3: CASSPRRGGFDEQFF

V: TRBV29-1
size: few
D: TRBD2
J: TRBJ2-7
DNA: TGCAGCGTTGGGACTAGCGGGAGGGCGAACGAGCAGTACTTC
CDR3: CSVGTSGRANEQYF

V: TRBV27
size: -
D: -
J: TRBJ2-1
DNA: TGTGCCAGCTCTGGAAGGAGGGCCGCCAATGAGAAGTTCTTC
CDR3: CASSGRRAANEKFF

V: TRBV9
size: many
D: TRBD2
J: TRBJ2-1
DNA: TGTGCCAGCAGCGTAGACAGCGGGAGGGCCGTCGCGTCCTACAATGAGCAGTTCTTC
CDR3: CASSVDSGRAVASYNEQFF

V: TRBV29-1
size: many
D: TRBD1
J: TRBJ2-3
DNA: TGCAGCGTATCCGGGACAGGGGGCACAGATACGCAGTATTTT
CDR3: CSVSGTGGTDTQYF

V: TRBV10-3
size: -
D: -
J: TRBJ1-1
DNA: TGTGCCATCAGTGAGTCGGGGGACACTGAAGCTTTCTTT
CDR3: CAISESGDTEAFF

V: TRBV5-5
size: few
D: TRBD1
J: TRBJ2-5
DNA: TGTGCCAGCAGCTCAAACAGGGGGCCCCAAGAGACCCAGTACTTC
CDR3: CASSSNRGPQETQYF

V: TRBV6-5
size: -
D: -
J: TRBJ2-5
DNA: TGTGCCAGCAGTTTCCCAGGGGTCGGAGAGACCCAGTACTTC
CDR3: CASSFPGVGETQYF

V: TRBV12-3/TRBV12-4
size: few
D: TRBD2
J: TRBJ2-2
DNA: TGTGCCAGCAGTTTTGCGGGACTAGTTCTTCCCGGGGAGCTGTTTTTT
CDR3: CASSFAGLVLPGELFF

V: TRBV12-3/TRBV12-4
size: many
D: TRBD2
J: TRBJ2-1
DNA: TGTGCCAGCAGCCAGACTAGCGTGTACAATGAGCAGTTCTTC
CDR3: CASSQTSVYNEQFF

V: TRBV12-3/TRBV12-4
size: many
D: -
J: TRBJ2-7
DNA: TGTGCCAGCAGCAATCTGGGGACCTACGAGCAGTACTTC
CDR3: CASSNLGTYEQYF

V: TRBV20-1
size: -
D: -
J: TRBJ2-7
DNA: TGCAGTGCTTTAAGCACCACGAGCTCCTACGAGCAGTACTTC
CDR3: CSALSTTSSYEQYF

V: TRBV20-1
size: few
D: TRBD2
J: TRBJ2-5
DNA: TGCAGTGCTAGCCCCCGGAGACTAGCGGGAAAACAGACCCAGTACTTC
CDR3: CSASPRRLAGKQTQYF

V: TRBV7-3
size: -
D: TRBD1
J: TRBJ2-6
DNA: TGTGCCAGCAGCCCGGGGACAGGGGCTGGGGCCAACGTCCTGACTTTC
CDR3: CASSPGTGAGANVLTF

V: TRBV29-1
size: -
D: -
J: TRBJ1-2
DNA: TGCAGCGTTGATCGAACTGGGGAGGGCTACACCTTC
CDR3: CSVDRTGEGYTF

V: TRBV27
size: many
D: -
J: TRBJ1-5
DNA: TGTGCCAGCAGTTTATCCCGGGGGCCGGGCAATCAGCCCCAGCATTTT
CDR3: CASSLSRGPGNQPQHF

V: TRBV10-2
size: -
D: TRBD2
J: TRBJ2-5
DNA: TGCGCCAGCAGAAATATGGCGGGAGGGCCCCGAGAGACCCAGTACTTC
CDR3: CASRNMAGGPRETQYF

V: TRBV7-3
size: many
D: TRBD2
J: TRBJ2-5
DNA: TGTGCCAGCAGTTCCGTGGGAGGGATGGAGACCCAGTACTTC
CDR3: CASSSVGGMETQYF